The T cell receptor (beta chain) under discussion was sequenced for a study of human T cells and chemical hapten exposure. Trimming shortened V by 0 bases and J by 0 bases, and 12 bases separated the two germline ends. This CDR3 is 16 amino acids long. Germline-derived CDR1 and CDR2 are DFQATT and SNEGSKA (reference sequence). Via MiXCR, TCRdb re-called the RACE reads, giving one row per CDR3 protein. Of around 120,000 distinct CDR3 sequences in the sample, approximately 13% were seen once. The time point: pre-sensitization, week 0. Treatment here: therapeutic diphenylcyclopropenone sensitization with weekly scalp DPC.

The sample was whole blood, taken in connection with sensitization to the hapten diphenylcyclopropenone (DPC). This clonotype was sampled from a woman between 18 and 29 years old with alopecia areata. Some clones in this sample may be carry-over from other donors' samples. This chain connects TRBV20-1 to TRBJ2-1; D is tentatively TRBD1 or TRBD2 (5 bases each). Here the CDR3 reads CSARDAGASSYNEQFF. The DNA for the CDR3 is TGCAGTGCTAGAGATGCCGGGGCCAGCTCCTACAATGAGCAGTTCTTC.